These 12 T cell receptor beta chains were sequenced from one sample in a study of T cells after yellow fever vaccination. Using its own MiXCR run on the 5' RACE reads, TCRdb lists one record per CDR3 protein. The table shows around 610,000 distinct CDR3 sequences, with 13% occurring only once. The sample in question was PBMCs, obtained on the day of the yellow fever booster vaccination. Every receptor here comes from a young man who received the YFV17D yellow fever vaccine.

The CDR3, as DNA: TGTGCCAGCAGTTCGCGGACTTTCTACAATGAGCAGTTCTTC. The encoded protein is CASSSRTFYNEQFF. V gene TRBV27 combines with J gene TRBJ2-1; D possibly corresponds to TRBD2 (5 bases). V lost 4 bases to trimming and J lost 3 bases, with 10 bases between them. The CDR3 contains 14 residues. The germline gives CDR1 MNHEY, CDR2 SMNVEV (reference sequence).

This clonotype has a count of ten or more. The chain recombines TRBV10-1 with TRBJ2-2; a weak D match, TRBD1 (6 bases). The CDR3 contains 12 residues. V lost 6 bases to trimming and J lost 5 bases, with 7 bases between them. Germline lookup yields CDR1 WNHNN and CDR2 SYGVQD (reference sequence). CDR3 in amino acids: CASRQGTGELFF. CDR3 DNA: TGCGCCAGCAGGCAGGGGACCGGGGAGCTGTTTTTT.

The chain combines TRBV6-2 or TRBV6-3 with TRBJ2-7, with D possibly being TRBD2 (5 bases). V lost 10 bases and J lost 3, with 25 bases in between. This CDR3 contains 16 residues. Germline-derived CDR1 and CDR2 are MNHEY and SVGEGT. The CDR3 region is CAIGILKSNWVYEQYF. The CDR3 DNA reads as TGTGCCATCGGGATCTTGAAGTCTAATTGGGTCTACGAGCAGTACTTC.

The DNA of the CDR3 is TGTGCCAGCAGCTTTGGTTATTCAGGGGCTGGAAACACCATATATTTT. Its translation: CASSFGYSGAGNTIYF. This rearrangement joins TRBV11-2 to TRBJ1-3; maybe TRBD1 (6 bases). Germline-derived CDR1 and CDR2 are SGHAT and FQNNGV. CDR3 size: 16 residues. V shed 3 bases and J shed 2 bases, with 14 bases lying between them.

The chain couples TRBV28 to TRBJ1-5; D uncertain. V was clipped by 2 bases and J by 0 bases, with 20 bases between them. The CDR3 spans 19 residues. From germline, CDR1 is MDHEN and CDR2 SYDVKM. CDR3: CASSLPRETGIYSNQPQHF. The CDR3 nucleotides are TGTGCCAGCAGTTTACCCCGGGAGACGGGGATCTATAGCAATCAGCCCCAGCATTTT.

In its sample, this clonotype was seen a few times. The chain carries TRBV4-3 and TRBJ2-5, with D hard to call. The germline V and J ends were trimmed by 0 bases and 7 bases, with 12 bases remaining between them. CDR1 and CDR2 from the germline V gene are LGHNA and YSLEER. CDR3 length: 14 amino acids. CDR3 sequence reads: CASSQDTAWGTQYF. The CDR3 DNA reads TGCGCCAGCAGCCAAGATACCGCGTGGGGGACCCAGTACTTC.

This clonotype showed up many times. V and J are TRBV11-2 and TRBJ1-2, with TRBD1 identical over 8 bases. V was pared by 5 bases and J by 3 bases, with 8 bases of the junction left unmatched. The CDR3 is made up of 15 amino acids. Per germline, CDR1 SGHAT and CDR2 FQNNGV. The CDR3 is CASSATGDWDYGYTF. CDR3 coding DNA: TGTGCCAGCAGCGCGACAGGGGATTGGGACTATGGCTACACCTTC.

The table lists this clonotype with a few counts. The rearrangement joins TRBV29-1 to TRBJ2-3; possibly TRBD2 for D (6 bases). Trimming took 6 bases from V and 6 from J, leaving 16 bases between them. Per germline, CDR1 SQVTM and CDR2 ANQGSEA. The CDR3 sequence is 13 residues long. The CDR3 nucleotides read TGCAGCGTCGGGACTCCTATGCGGGATACGCAGTATTTT. This translates into CSVGTPMRDTQYF.

This clonotype was found a few times. V and J are TRBV20-1 and TRBJ1-4; D ambiguous. The CDR3 contains 13 residues. Germline lookup yields CDR1 DFQATT and CDR2 SNEGSKA (reference sequence). Trimming stripped 1 base from V and 5 bases from J, with 8 bases between. CDR3 nucleotides: TGCAGTGCTAGAGTCAGCCTCAATGAAAAACTGTTTTTT. This encodes CSARVSLNEKLFF.

J is TRBJ2-7 and V is TRBV28, with D unresolved. V lost 4 bases, J lost 1 base, and 17 bases lay in between. CDR3 length: 16 residues. Germline V gene data show CDR1 as MDHEN and CDR2 as SYDVKM. As DNA, the CDR3 is TGTGCCAGCAGTTCCACCCCGGGCAAAGGATCCTACGAGCAGTACTTC. It yields the protein CASSSTPGKGSYEQYF.

This clonotype was detected a few times. This chain links TRBV5-1 with TRBJ2-7; TRBD1 aligns across 8 bases. V shed 5 bases, J shed 0 bases, and the junction held 4 bases outside the gene matches. Germline loops: CDR1 SGHRS, CDR2 YFSETQ. This CDR3 contains 14 residues. CDR3 DNA: TGCGCCAGCAGAGAGGACAGGGTCTCCTACGAGCAGTACTTC. Encoded protein: CASREDRVSYEQYF.

The gene calls are TRBV20-1 and TRBJ2-1; D unresolved. This CDR3 is 17 amino acids long. The V gene's germline CDR1 is DFQATT and CDR2 SNEGSKA (reference sequence). Deletions cut 0 bases from V and 1 base from J, with 16 bases between. In nucleotides, the CDR3 is TGCAGTGCTAGAGATAAAGGATCGGCGGCTTCCTACAATGAGCAGTTCTTC. It codes for CSARDKGSAASYNEQFF.